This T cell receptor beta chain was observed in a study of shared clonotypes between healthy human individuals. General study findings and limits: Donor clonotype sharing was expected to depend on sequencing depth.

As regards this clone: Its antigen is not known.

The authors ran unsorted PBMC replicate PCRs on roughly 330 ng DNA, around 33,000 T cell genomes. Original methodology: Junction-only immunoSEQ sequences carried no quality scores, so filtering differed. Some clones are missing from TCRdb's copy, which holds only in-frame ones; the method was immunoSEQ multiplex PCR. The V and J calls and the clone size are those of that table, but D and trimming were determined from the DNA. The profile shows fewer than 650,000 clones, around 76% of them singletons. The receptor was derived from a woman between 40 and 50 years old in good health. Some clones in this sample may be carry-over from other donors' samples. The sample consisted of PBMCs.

CDR3 DNA: TGTGCCAGCAGTTCCCTGCGGACAGGGCTCACCGTTAATGAGCAGTTCTTC. Protein sequence: CASSSLRTGLTVNEQFF. The chain recombines TRBV27 with TRBJ2-1; TRBD1 matches 8 bases. Germline V gives CDR1 MNHEY, CDR2 SMNVEV (reference sequence). The CDR3 spans 17 residues. The J segment lost 7 bases and the V segment lost 4 bases, leaving 15 bases of the junction unmatched.